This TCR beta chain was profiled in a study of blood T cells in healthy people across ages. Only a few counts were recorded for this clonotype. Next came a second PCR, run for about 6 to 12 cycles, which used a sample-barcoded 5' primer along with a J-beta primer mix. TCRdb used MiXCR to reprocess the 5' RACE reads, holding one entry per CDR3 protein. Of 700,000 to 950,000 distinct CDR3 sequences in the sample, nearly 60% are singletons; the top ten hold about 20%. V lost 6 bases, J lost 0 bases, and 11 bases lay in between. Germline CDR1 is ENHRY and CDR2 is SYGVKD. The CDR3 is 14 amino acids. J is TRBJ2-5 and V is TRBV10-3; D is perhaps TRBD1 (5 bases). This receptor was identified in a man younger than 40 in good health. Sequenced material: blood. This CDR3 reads CAIRSDKYQETQYF. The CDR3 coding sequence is TGTGCCATCAGGTCGGACAAGTACCAAGAGACCCAGTACTTC.